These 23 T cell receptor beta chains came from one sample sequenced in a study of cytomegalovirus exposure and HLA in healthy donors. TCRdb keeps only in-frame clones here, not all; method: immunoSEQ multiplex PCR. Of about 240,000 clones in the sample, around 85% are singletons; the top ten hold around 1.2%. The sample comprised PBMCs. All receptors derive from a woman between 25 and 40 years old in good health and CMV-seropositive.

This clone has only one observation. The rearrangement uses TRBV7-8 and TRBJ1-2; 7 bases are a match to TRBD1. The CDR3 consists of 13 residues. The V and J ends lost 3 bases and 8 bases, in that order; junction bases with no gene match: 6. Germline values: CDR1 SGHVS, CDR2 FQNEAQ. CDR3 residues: CASSLGQIRGYTF. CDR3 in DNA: TGTGCCAGCAGCTTGGGACAGATCAGAGGCTACACCTTC.

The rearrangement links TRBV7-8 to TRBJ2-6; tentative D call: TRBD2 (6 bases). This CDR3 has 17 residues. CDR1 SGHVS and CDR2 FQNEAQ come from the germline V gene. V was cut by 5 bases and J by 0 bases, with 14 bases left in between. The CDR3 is CASSGGTYSSGANVLTF. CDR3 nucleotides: TGTGCCAGCAGCGGCGGGACTTACAGCTCTGGGGCCAACGTCCTGACTTTC. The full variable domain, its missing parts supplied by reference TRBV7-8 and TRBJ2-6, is GAGVSQSPRYKVAKRGQDVALRCDPISGHVSLFWYQQALGQGPEFLTYFQNEAQLDKSGLPSDRFFAERPEGSVSTLKIQRTQQEDSAVYLCASSGGTYSSGANVLTFGAGSRLTVL.

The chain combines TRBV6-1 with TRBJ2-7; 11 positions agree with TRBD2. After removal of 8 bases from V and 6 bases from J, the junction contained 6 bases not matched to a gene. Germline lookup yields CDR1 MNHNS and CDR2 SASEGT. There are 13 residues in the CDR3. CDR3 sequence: CASEVAGGSEQYF. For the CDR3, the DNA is TGTGCCAGCGAGGTAGCGGGAGGGAGCGAGCAGTACTTC.

CDR3 coding DNA: TGTGCCAGCAGCTCCTTCACAGGGGTTCACGGGGAGCTGTTTTTT. It encodes CASSSFTGVHGELFF. This chain joins TRBV7-9 and TRBJ2-2; 7 bases line up with TRBD1. V was clipped by 4 bases and J by 7 bases; unmatched bases: 9. The CDR3 totals 15 residues. The germline gives CDR1 SEHNR, CDR2 FQNEAQ (reference sequence).

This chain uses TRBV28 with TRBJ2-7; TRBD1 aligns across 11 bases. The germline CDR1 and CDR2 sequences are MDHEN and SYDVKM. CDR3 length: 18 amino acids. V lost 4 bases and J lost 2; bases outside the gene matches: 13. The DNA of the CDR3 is TGTGCCAGCAGTTGGGGGACAGGGGGTGCTCAATTAGCCTACGAGCAGTACTTC. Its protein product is CASSWGTGGAQLAYEQYF. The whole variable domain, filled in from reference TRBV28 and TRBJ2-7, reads DVKVTQSSRYLVKRTGEKVFLECVQDMDHENMFWYRQDPGLGLRLIYFSYDVKMKEKGDIPEGYSVSREKKERFSLILESASTNQTSMYLCASSWGTGGAQLAYEQYFGPGTRLTVT.

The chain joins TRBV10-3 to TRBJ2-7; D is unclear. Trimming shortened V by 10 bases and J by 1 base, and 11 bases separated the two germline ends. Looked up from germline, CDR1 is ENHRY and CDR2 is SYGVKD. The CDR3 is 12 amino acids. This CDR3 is CATTFGSYEQYF. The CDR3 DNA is TGTGCCACAACCTTCGGGTCCTACGAGCAGTACTTC.

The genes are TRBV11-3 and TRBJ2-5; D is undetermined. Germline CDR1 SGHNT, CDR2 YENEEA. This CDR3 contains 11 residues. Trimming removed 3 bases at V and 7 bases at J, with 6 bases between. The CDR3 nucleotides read TGTGCCAGCAGCTTCAGAGGGACCCAGTACTTC. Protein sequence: CASSFRGTQYF.

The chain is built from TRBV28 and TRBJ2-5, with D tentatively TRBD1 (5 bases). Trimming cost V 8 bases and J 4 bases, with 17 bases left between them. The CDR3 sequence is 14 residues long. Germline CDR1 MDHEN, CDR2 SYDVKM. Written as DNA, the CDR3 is TGTGCCAGCGCCCCGTGGGGCCCCTCAGAGACCCAGTACTTC. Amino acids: CASAPWGPSETQYF.

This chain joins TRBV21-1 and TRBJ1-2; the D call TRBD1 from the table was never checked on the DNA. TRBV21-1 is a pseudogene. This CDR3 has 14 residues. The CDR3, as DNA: TGTGCCAGCAGCAAACAGGGGGCCGGCTATGGCTACACCTTC. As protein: CASSKQGAGYGYTF.

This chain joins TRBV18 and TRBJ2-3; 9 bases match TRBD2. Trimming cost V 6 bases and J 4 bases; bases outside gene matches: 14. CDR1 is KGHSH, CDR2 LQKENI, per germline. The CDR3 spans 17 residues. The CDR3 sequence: CASSRKISGSGPDTQYF. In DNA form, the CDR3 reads TGTGCCAGCTCGAGAAAGATTAGCGGGAGTGGTCCAGATACGCAGTATTTT.

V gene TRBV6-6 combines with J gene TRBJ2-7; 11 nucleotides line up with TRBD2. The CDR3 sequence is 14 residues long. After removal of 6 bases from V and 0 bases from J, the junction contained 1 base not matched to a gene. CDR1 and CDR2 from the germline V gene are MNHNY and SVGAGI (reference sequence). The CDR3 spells CASSTSGSSYEQYF. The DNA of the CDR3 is TGTGCCAGCAGCACTAGCGGGAGCTCCTACGAGCAGTACTTC.

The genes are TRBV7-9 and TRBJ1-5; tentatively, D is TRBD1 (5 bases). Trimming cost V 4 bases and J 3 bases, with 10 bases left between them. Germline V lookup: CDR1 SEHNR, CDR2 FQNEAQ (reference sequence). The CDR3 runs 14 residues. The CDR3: CASSSGGTNQPQHF. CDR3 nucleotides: TGTGCCAGCAGCTCGGGCGGGACCAATCAGCCCCAGCATTTT.

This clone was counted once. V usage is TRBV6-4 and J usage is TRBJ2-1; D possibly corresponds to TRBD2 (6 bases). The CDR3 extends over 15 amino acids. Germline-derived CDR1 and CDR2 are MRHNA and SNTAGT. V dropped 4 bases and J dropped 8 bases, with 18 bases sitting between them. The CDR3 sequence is CASSVNGAGRDEQFF. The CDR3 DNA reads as TGTGCCAGCAGTGTTAACGGGGCGGGACGGGATGAGCAGTTCTTC.

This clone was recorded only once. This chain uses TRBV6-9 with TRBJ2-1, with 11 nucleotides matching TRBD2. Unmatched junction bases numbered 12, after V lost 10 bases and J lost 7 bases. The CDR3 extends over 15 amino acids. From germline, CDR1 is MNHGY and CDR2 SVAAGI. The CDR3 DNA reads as TGTGCCACCCTTCGGGCTAGCGGGAGGAGAAATGAGCAGTTCTTC. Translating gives CATLRASGRRNEQFF.

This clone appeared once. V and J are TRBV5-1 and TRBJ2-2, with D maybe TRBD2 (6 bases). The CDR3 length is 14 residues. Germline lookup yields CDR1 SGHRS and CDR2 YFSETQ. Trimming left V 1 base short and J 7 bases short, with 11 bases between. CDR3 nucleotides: TGCGCCAGCAGCTTGACCGGGGGTGTCGGGGAGCTGTTTTTT. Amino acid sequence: CASSLTGGVGELFF.

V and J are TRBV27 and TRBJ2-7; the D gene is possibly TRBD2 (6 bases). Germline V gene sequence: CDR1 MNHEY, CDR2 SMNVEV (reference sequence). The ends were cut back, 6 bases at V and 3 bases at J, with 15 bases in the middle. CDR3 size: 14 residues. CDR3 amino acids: CASRPGALGYEQYF. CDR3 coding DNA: TGTGCCAGCAGGCCGGGAGCCCTGGGCTACGAGCAGTACTTC.

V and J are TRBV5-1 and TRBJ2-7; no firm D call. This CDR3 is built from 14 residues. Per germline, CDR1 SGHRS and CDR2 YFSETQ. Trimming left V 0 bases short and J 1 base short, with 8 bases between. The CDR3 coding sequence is TGCGCCAGCAGCTTGGCGTCGAGGTCCTACGAGCAGTACTTC. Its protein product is CASSLASRSYEQYF.

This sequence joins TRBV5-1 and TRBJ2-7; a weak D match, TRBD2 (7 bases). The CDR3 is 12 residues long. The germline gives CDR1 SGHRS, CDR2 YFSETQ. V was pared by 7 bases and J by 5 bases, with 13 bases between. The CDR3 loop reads CASSKGGNEQYF. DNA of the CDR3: TGCGCCAGCTCCAAGGGGGGGAACGAGCAGTACTTC. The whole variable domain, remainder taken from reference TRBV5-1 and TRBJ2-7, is KAGVTQTPRYLIKTRGQQVTLSCSPISGHRSVSWYQQTPGQGLQFLFEYFSETQRNKGNFPGRFSGRQFSNSRSEMNVSTLELGDSALYLCASSKGGNEQYFGPGTRLTVT.

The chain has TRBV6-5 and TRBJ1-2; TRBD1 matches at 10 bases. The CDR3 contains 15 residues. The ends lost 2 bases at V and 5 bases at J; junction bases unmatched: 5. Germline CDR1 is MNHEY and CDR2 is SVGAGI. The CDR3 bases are TGTGCCAGCAGTTACGACAGGGGGCGGGGATATGGCTACACCTTC. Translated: CASSYDRGRGYGYTF.

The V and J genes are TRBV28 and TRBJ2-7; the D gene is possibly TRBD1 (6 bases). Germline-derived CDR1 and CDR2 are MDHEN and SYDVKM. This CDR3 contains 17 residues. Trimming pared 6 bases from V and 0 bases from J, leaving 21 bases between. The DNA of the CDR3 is TGTGCCAGCAGCCTACGGACAGCAAGGATCCTCTCCTACGAGCAGTACTTC. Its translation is CASSLRTARILSYEQYF. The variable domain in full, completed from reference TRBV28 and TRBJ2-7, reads DVKVTQSSRYLVKRTGEKVFLECVQDMDHENMFWYRQDPGLGLRLIYFSYDVKMKEKGDIPEGYSVSREKKERFSLILESASTNQTSMYLCASSLRTARILSYEQYFGPGTRLTVT.

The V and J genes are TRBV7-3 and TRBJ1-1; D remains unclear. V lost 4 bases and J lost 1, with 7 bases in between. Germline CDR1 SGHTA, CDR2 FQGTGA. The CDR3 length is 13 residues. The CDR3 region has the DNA TGTGCCAGCAGCTCCCACAAGAACACTGAAGCTTTCTTT. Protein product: CASSSHKNTEAFF.

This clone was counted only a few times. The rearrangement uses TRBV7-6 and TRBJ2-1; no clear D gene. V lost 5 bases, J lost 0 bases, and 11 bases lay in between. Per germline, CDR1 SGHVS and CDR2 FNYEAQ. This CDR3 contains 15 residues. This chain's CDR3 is CASSPTTSSYNEQFF. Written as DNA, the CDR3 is TGTGCCAGCAGCCCCACTACAAGCTCCTACAATGAGCAGTTCTTC.

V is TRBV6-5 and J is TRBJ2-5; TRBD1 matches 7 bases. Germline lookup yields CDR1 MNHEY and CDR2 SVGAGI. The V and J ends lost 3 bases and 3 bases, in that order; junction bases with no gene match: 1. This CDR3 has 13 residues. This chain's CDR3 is CASSYDREETQYF. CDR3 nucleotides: TGTGCCAGCAGTTATGACAGGGAAGAGACCCAGTACTTC.